This T cell receptor beta chain was recovered during a study of blood T cell repertoires in COVID-19. On the study more broadly: Sites across the United States, Italy and Spain contributed samples from acute and convalescent COVID-19. In each case, the material was cDNA or gDNA derived from T cells, B-cell-depleted T cells, or PBMCs.

The CDR3 has 16 residues. Per germline, CDR1 MDHEN and CDR2 SYDVKM. V shed 2 bases, J shed 6 bases, and the junction held 9 bases outside the gene matches. As originally analysed: Scientists estimated how many nucleated cells there were by amplifying reference gene primers. The protocol was immunoSEQ multiplex PCR, while the TCRdb copy is restricted to in-frame clones and leaves out a portion. V and J calls and clone size are those listed in that table; D and trimming were worked out from the DNA. The table has some 350,000 clones, almost 90% seen once; the top ten hold about 6.8%. This rearrangement joins TRBV28 to TRBJ1-2; 10 bases are shared with TRBD1. The receptor was isolated from a man between 18 and 35 years old with active or convalescent COVID-19. The sample taken for sequencing was peripheral blood. The chain's CDR3 is CASSLNDRGRMNGYTF. CDR3 sequence (DNA): TGTGCCAGCAGTTTAAACGACAGGGGGCGCATGAATGGCTACACCTTC.